Below, 14 T cell receptor beta chains from the same sample are listed, as sequenced in a study of blood T cell repertoires in COVID-19 (dated by TCRdb to the early 2020s). Library method: the immunoSEQ multiplex PCR assay. Here the immuneACCESS table is served through TCRdb, limited to in-frame sequences with V and J called. Missing clones are a known gap in these copies; in checked studies unresolved V genes cover under half, and the rest lacks a known reason. In this sample the table shows 95,000 to 100,000 clones, around 90% of which occur a single time. The ten largest make up roughly 17% of the sample. Sequenced sample: peripheral blood. The receptor set was obtained from a man aged 45 to 65 with acute or convalescent COVID-19.

In nucleotides, the CDR3 is TGTGCCAGCGACCAATCCGGGAGGGGGAACACCTTC. Encoded protein: CASDQSGRGNTF. The rearrangement uses TRBV6-5 and TRBJ1-2; possibly TRBD1 for D (6 bases). The germline gives CDR1 MNHEY, CDR2 SVGAGI. The CDR3 is 12 amino acids. V was clipped by 8 bases and J by 12 bases, with 19 bases between them.

The J gene is TRBJ2-1, the V gene TRBV2, with D tentatively TRBD1 (6 bases). The germline CDR1 and CDR2 sequences are SNHLY and FYNNEI. Trimming took 6 bases from V and 15 from J, leaving 15 bases between them. The CDR3 has 11 residues. The CDR3 sequence is CASSGTGTPFF. Written as DNA, the CDR3 is TGTGCCAGCAGCGGAACCGGGACACCGTTCTTC.

The chain recombines TRBV7-2 with TRBJ1-5, with 9 bases lining up with TRBD1. V was pared by 5 bases and J by 5 bases, with 10 bases of the junction left unmatched. Germline assignment: CDR1 SGHTA and CDR2 FQGNSA. CDR3 size: 16 residues. CDR3 in amino acids: CASSPSTGTGYQPQHF. CDR3 nucleotides: TGTGCCAGCAGCCCATCCACCGGGACAGGGTATCAGCCCCAGCATTTT.

This chain connects TRBV20-1 to TRBJ1-1, with unresolved D. This CDR3 region has 10 residues. Germline loops: CDR1 DFQATT, CDR2 SNEGSKA (reference sequence). With 3 bases removed from V and 8 bases from J, the gap between germline ends came to 7 bases. The CDR3 DNA is TGCAGTGCTAGTATAAGCGAAGCTTTCTTT. Its translation is CSASISEAFF.

With regard to this clone: Other DNA sequences from this sample encode an identical CDR3 as well. This chain links TRBV5-8 with TRBJ1-2; D not certain. The CDR3 loop spans 13 amino acids. Germline assignment: CDR1 SGHTS and CDR2 YDEGEE. V dropped 4 bases and J dropped 0 bases, with 7 bases sitting between them. As DNA, the CDR3 is TGTGCCAGCAGCCTGAGATCTAACTATGGCTACACCTTC. It specifies CASSLRSNYGYTF. The full variable domain, its missing parts supplied by reference TRBV5-8 and TRBJ1-2, is EAGVTQSPTHLIKTRGQQATLRCSPISGHTSVYWYQQALGLGLQFLLWYDEGEERNRGNFPPRFSGRQFPNYSSELNVNALELEDSALYLCASSLRSNYGYTFGSGTRLTVV.

The CDR3 protein is CASSEFNLWQYF. CDR3 nucleotide sequence: TGTGCCAGCAGTGAATTTAATCTGTGGCAGTACTTC. The gene calls are TRBV2 and TRBJ2-7, with D unclear. Trimming stripped 2 bases from V and 9 bases from J, with 11 bases between. This CDR3 region has 12 residues. Germline V lookup: CDR1 SNHLY, CDR2 FYNNEI.

The gene calls are TRBV24-1 and TRBJ2-3; TRBD1 is a possible D gene (6 bases). Per germline, CDR1 KGHDR and CDR2 SFDVKD. Trimming cost V 3 bases and J 0 bases, with 12 bases left between them. The CDR3 is 16 residues long. CDR3 in amino acids: CATSDQGHISTDTQYF. The CDR3, as DNA: TGTGCCACCAGTGATCAGGGACATATTAGCACAGATACGCAGTATTTT.

The chain couples TRBV2 to TRBJ2-7; maybe TRBD2 (7 bases). With 3 bases removed from V and 0 bases from J, the gap between germline ends came to 15 bases. CDR3 length: 16 amino acids. Germline CDR1 reads SNHLY; CDR2 reads FYNNEI. The CDR3 spells CASSDVGGGSSYEQYF. The CDR3 nucleotides are TGTGCCAGCAGTGATGTGGGGGGCGGGAGCTCCTACGAGCAGTACTTC. The full variable domain, its missing parts supplied by reference TRBV2 and TRBJ2-7, is EPEVTQTPSHQVTQMGQEVILRCVPISNHLYFYWYRQILGQKVEFLVSFYNNEISEKSEIFDDQFSVERPDGSNFTLKIRSTKLEDSAMYFCASSDVGGGSSYEQYFGPGTRLTVT.

This clone was detected once. This chain links TRBV5-1 with TRBJ2-7; 10 bases are shared with TRBD1. V shed 0 bases and J 6 bases; nucleotides not matched to a gene: 9. The CDR3 sequence is 16 residues long. Germline CDR1 SGHRS, CDR2 YFSETQ. CDR3 sequence (DNA): TGCGCCAGCAGCTTGGGGGACAGGGGAGGGATGAGCGAGCAGTACTTC. As protein: CASSLGDRGGMSEQYF.

This rearrangement joins TRBV2 to TRBJ1-3; 11 bases fit TRBD1. This CDR3 has 14 amino acids. V was clipped by 7 bases and J by 2 bases; unmatched bases: 1. CDR1 and CDR2 from the germline V gene are SNHLY and FYNNEI. The chain's CDR3 is CASTGQGAGNTIYF. In DNA form, the CDR3 reads TGTGCCAGCACGGGACAGGGGGCTGGAAACACCATATATTTT.

This chain joins TRBV5-8 and TRBJ1-4, with TRBD1 as a possible D gene (6 bases). V was shortened by 0 bases and J by 5 bases, with 8 bases between the two germline ends. The V gene's germline CDR1 is SGHTS and CDR2 YDEGEE. The length of the CDR3 is 14 residues. The CDR3 is CASSLGGGNEKLFF. CDR3 coding DNA: TGTGCCAGCAGCTTGGGAGGGGGAAATGAAAAACTGTTTTTT.

The rearrangement links TRBV11-2 to TRBJ2-7; unclear D gene. V lost 7 bases to trimming and J lost 4 bases, with 20 bases between them. CDR1 is SGHAT, CDR2 FQNNGV, per germline. The CDR3 is made up of 15 amino acids. The CDR3 DNA is TGTGCCAGCACCCCCCAAACAACGGGTGGGTACGAGCAGTACTTC. Amino acids: CASTPQTTGGYEQYF.

V usage is TRBV9 and J usage is TRBJ1-6; possible D gene TRBD1, 6 bases. There are 14 residues in the CDR3. CDR1 is SGDLS, CDR2 YYNGEE, per germline. V shed 5 bases and J shed 8 bases, with 14 bases lying between them. CDR3 protein: CASRGGTLDSPLHF. The CDR3 coding sequence is TGTGCCAGCAGGGGGGGGACACTAGATTCACCCCTCCACTTT.

The CDR3 bases are TGTGCCAGCAGCTCTGGGCAATTGAGCGGGGTTCTCACCGGGGAGCTGTTTTTT. This sequence encodes CASSSGQLSGVLTGELFF. V usage is TRBV5-4 and J usage is TRBJ2-2; 7 nucleotides line up with TRBD2. J gave up 4 bases and V 3 bases, and 15 bases lay outside the gene matches. This CDR3 is built from 18 residues. Germline CDR1 and CDR2: SGHNT and YYREEE (reference sequence).